These 16 T cell receptor beta chains share one sample of origin, sequenced in a study of a mutant IDH1 vaccine in newly diagnosed glioma. The time point was: baseline, week 1 (first vaccination visit). Stated treatment: pre-vaccination baseline after standard-of-care therapy. Repertoires were generated with immunoSEQ multiplex PCR, while TCRdb's copy carries only in-frame clones and drops some. The sample lists about 46,000 clones, around 80% seen once, with approximately 2% in the top ten. Specimen: PBMCs, collected from a glioma patient treated with radiotherapy, temozolomide or both. These receptors were collected from a middle-aged woman with glioma.

The chain combines TRBV5-6 with TRBJ2-5; D is possibly TRBD2 (7 bases). The CDR3 runs to 16 residues. Trimming removed 3 bases at V and 3 bases at J, with 18 bases between. The germline gives CDR1 SGHDT, CDR2 YYEEEE. In DNA, the CDR3 is TGTGCCAGCAGCTCCTTCGCTCGGGGGGCGGAAGAGACCCAGTACTTC. As protein: CASSSFARGAEETQYF.

The rearrangement links TRBV30 to TRBJ1-5; 7 positions match TRBD1. J lost 6 bases, V lost 5 bases, and 7 bases had no gene match. This CDR3 region has 13 residues. Germline lookup yields CDR1 GTSNPN and CDR2 SVGIG (reference sequence). The CDR3 nucleotides read TGTGCCTGGGAACAGGGGTTTGGTCAGCCCCAGCATTTT. Translation gives CAWEQGFGQPQHF.

V gene TRBV6-5 combines with J gene TRBJ1-1, with D uncertain. Germline values: CDR1 MNHEY, CDR2 SVGAGI. The V end lost 4 bases, the J end lost 5 bases, and 11 bases lay between the germline ends. The length of the CDR3 is 13 residues. In DNA form, the CDR3 reads TGTGCCAGCAGTTCCCTTTTTTATACTGAAGCTTTCTTT. Its translation is CASSSLFYTEAFF.

The chain combines TRBV10-2 with TRBJ2-7; D is unresolved. The CDR3 is made up of 14 amino acids. Trimming stripped 0 bases from V and 3 bases from J, with 9 bases between. CDR1 is WSHSY, CDR2 SAAADI, per germline. This CDR3 is CASSESYRSYEQYF. CDR3 bases: TGCGCCAGCAGTGAGTCGTACAGAAGCTACGAGCAGTACTTC.

V gene TRBV7-9 combines with J gene TRBJ2-7; D remains ambiguous. The germline gives CDR1 SEHNR, CDR2 FQNEAQ (reference sequence). CDR3 length: 13 amino acids. V lost 5 bases and J lost 2, with 10 bases in between. The CDR3 DNA follows: TGTGCCAGCAGCCACAATGCAGCCTACGAGCAGTACTTC. Translating it yields CASSHNAAYEQYF.

The J gene is TRBJ2-3, the V gene TRBV15, with 10 bases aligning to TRBD2. V lost 0 bases and J lost 7; bases outside the gene matches: 10. The germline V gene has CDR1 LNHNV and CDR2 YYDKDF (reference sequence). The CDR3 loop spans 17 amino acids. The CDR3 sequence is CATSREGSGGVRNTQYF. For the CDR3, the DNA is TGTGCCACCAGCAGAGAGGGGAGCGGGGGGGTGAGGAATACGCAGTATTTT.

The V and J genes are TRBV19 and TRBJ1-5; D gene ambiguous. CDR3 length: 12 amino acids. Germline V gene sequence: CDR1 LNHDA, CDR2 SQIVND (reference sequence). The ends were cut back, 6 bases at V and 7 bases at J, with 10 bases in the middle. Here the CDR3 reads CASSREGQPQHF. CDR3 in DNA: TGTGCCAGTAGCCGAGAGGGACAGCCCCAGCATTTT.

This clone appeared a few times. The V call is TRBV4-3, the J call TRBJ1-5, with a tentative D call TRBD1 (5 bases). In germline, CDR1 is LGHNA, CDR2 YSLEER. Trimming shortened V by 1 base and J by 5 bases, and 6 bases separated the two germline ends. The CDR3 contains 13 residues. The CDR3 coding sequence is TGCGCCAGCAGCCAAGGCAGGGATCAGCCCCAGCATTTT. It encodes CASSQGRDQPQHF.

The rearrangement uses TRBV7-2 and TRBJ1-2; TRBD1 agrees at 7 bases. The CDR3 sequence is 15 residues long. Trimming removed 2 bases from V and 3 bases from J; junction bases left unmatched: 6. Germline lookup yields CDR1 SGHTA and CDR2 FQGNSA. CDR3 nucleotide sequence: TGTGCCAGCAGCTTAACGCAACAGGGGCACTATGGCTACACCTTC. Encoded protein: CASSLTQQGHYGYTF.

This chain joins TRBV4-2 and TRBJ1-2; D uncertain. CDR3 length equals 15 residues. The germline V gene encodes CDR1 LGHNA and CDR2 YNFKEQ. V lost 2 bases to trimming and J lost 0 bases, with 10 bases between them. The DNA for the CDR3 is TGTGCCAGCAGCCAATCACAGAACACTAACTATGGCTACACCTTC. This codes for CASSQSQNTNYGYTF.

V and J are TRBV9 and TRBJ1-2; the match to TRBD1 covers 7 bases. Germline trimming cut 4 bases from V and 6 bases from J; bases unmatched to any gene: 9. Per the germline V gene, CDR1 is SGDLS and CDR2 is YYNGEE. The CDR3 is 14 residues long. The CDR3 coding sequence is TGTGCCAGCAGCCTAACAGGGGTCATAAATGGCTACACCTTC. Its protein is CASSLTGVINGYTF.

This chain joins TRBV13 and TRBJ2-7; the match to TRBD2 covers 10 bases. The CDR3 extends over 15 amino acids. Trimming took 6 bases from V and 2 from J; bases not matched to a gene: 7. Germline CDR1 is PRHDT and CDR2 is FYEKMQ (reference sequence). CDR3 nucleotides: TGTGCCAGCAGTCCCCTAGCGGGGGCCGCCTACGAGCAGTACTTC. Translating it yields CASSPLAGAAYEQYF.

The rearrangement links TRBV5-1 to TRBJ1-1, with D hard to call. CDR3 length equals 11 residues. V lost 4 bases and J 9 bases, leaving 10 bases between the germline ends. Germline CDR1 is SGHRS and CDR2 is YFSETQ. The CDR3 reads CASSAPGQAFF. The CDR3 nucleotides are TGCGCCAGCAGCGCTCCCGGTCAAGCTTTCTTT.

This rearrangement joins TRBV28 to TRBJ1-1; TRBD1 matches 7 bases. This CDR3 is built from 14 residues. V dropped 6 bases and J dropped 3; count of bases not matched to a gene: 7. Per germline, CDR1 MDHEN and CDR2 SYDVKM. The DNA for the CDR3 is TGTGCCAGCAGACCAGGGGGTACGTACACTGAAGCTTTCTTT. It translates to CASRPGGTYTEAFF.

The chain links TRBV9 to TRBJ2-7; the match to TRBD1 covers 11 bases. The CDR3 sequence is 15 residues long. V lost 0 bases and J lost 6; bases outside the gene matches: 5. Per germline, CDR1 SGDLS and CDR2 YYNGEE. DNA of the CDR3: TGTGCCAGCAGCGTAGCTGCGGGACAGGGGGGCGAGCAGTACTTC. Translated, it gives CASSVAAGQGGEQYF.

J is TRBJ1-5 and V is TRBV4-3; D is possibly TRBD1 (6 bases). Germline CDR1 and CDR2: LGHNA and YSLEER. V lost 4 bases and J 4 bases, leaving 8 bases between the germline ends. There are 13 residues in the CDR3. CDR3 amino acids: CASSRDKNQPQHF. The CDR3 region has the DNA TGCGCCAGCAGCCGGGACAAAAATCAGCCCCAGCATTTT.